These 30 T cell receptor beta chains originate from one sample sequenced in a study of blood T cell repertoires in COVID-19. Assay used: immunoSEQ multiplex PCR; TCRdb lists only in-frame clones, some missing. The profile covers roughly 68,000 clones, with about nine tenths appearing a single time and less than 0.55% taken by the ten largest. Sequencing was performed on peripheral blood. Receptors originate from a man over 45 with COVID-19, enrolled during active disease.

The chain has TRBV2 and TRBJ1-5, with D unclear. The CDR3 runs to 13 residues. The V gene lost 8 bases and the J gene lost 3 bases, with 11 bases spanning the gap. Germline lookup yields CDR1 SNHLY and CDR2 FYNNEI. In DNA, the CDR3 is TGTGCCAGCGGAGCGGCCCCCAATCAGCCCCAGCATTTT. Translation gives CASGAAPNQPQHF.

The chain recombines TRBV6-5 with TRBJ1-1; the D gene is possibly TRBD1 (6 bases). The CDR3 sequence is 12 residues long. Germline CDR1 MNHEY, CDR2 SVGAGI. Trimming took off 4 bases at V and 7 bases at J, with 10 bases between the two ends. The CDR3 loop is CASSFKGGEAFF. In nucleotides, the CDR3 is TGTGCCAGCAGTTTTAAAGGGGGTGAAGCTTTCTTT.

V is TRBV2 and J is TRBJ2-3, with a possible D match to TRBD2 (6 bases). Germline loops: CDR1 SNHLY, CDR2 FYNNEI. The CDR3 sequence is 16 residues long. Trimming took off 4 bases at V and 5 bases at J, with 19 bases between the two ends. CDR3 protein: CASSGSRTITRDTQYF. The DNA for the CDR3 is TGTGCCAGCAGTGGGTCCCGGACTATAACCAGAGATACGCAGTATTTT.

This chain joins TRBV30 and TRBJ2-7; the D gene is possibly TRBD2 (6 bases). Per germline, CDR1 GTSNPN and CDR2 SVGIG (reference sequence). V lost 1 base and J lost 6, with 13 bases in between. CDR3 length: 13 amino acids. The CDR3 coding sequence is TGTGCCTGGAGTGCTTTGGGTAGCGGCGAGCAGTACTTC. This translates into CAWSALGSGEQYF.

This clone was seen once. V usage is TRBV5-4 and J usage is TRBJ2-5, with D possibly being TRBD2 (5 bases). V lost 1 base and J 5 bases, leaving 15 bases between the germline ends. Per the germline V gene, CDR1 is SGHNT and CDR2 is YYREEE (reference sequence). The CDR3 covers 15 residues. The CDR3 DNA sequence: TGTGCCAGCAGCTTGTCAAAGGAGGAAAGGGAGACCCAGTACTTC. Its translation is CASSLSKEERETQYF.

The gene calls are TRBV6-5 and TRBJ2-1, with D uncertain. The germline V gene has CDR1 MNHEY and CDR2 SVGAGI. The CDR3 loop spans 14 amino acids. The V end lost 5 bases, the J end lost 3 bases, and 11 bases lay between the germline ends. CDR3 sequence reads: CASSLPRLYNEQFF. CDR3 in DNA: TGTGCCAGCAGTCTACCCCGCCTCTACAATGAGCAGTTCTTC.

This chain uses TRBV4-3 with TRBJ2-1; TRBD2 aligns across 10 bases. CDR1 and CDR2 (germline): LGHNA, YSLEER. The ends lost 0 bases at V and 0 bases at J; junction bases unmatched: 2. The CDR3 is 17 residues long. The chain's CDR3 is CASSQDRTSGSYNEQFF. As DNA, the CDR3 is TGCGCCAGCAGCCAAGATCGGACTAGCGGCTCCTACAATGAGCAGTTCTTC.

This chain uses TRBV29-1 with TRBJ1-2, with D perhaps TRBD1 (5 bases). The CDR3 covers 17 residues. The V gene's germline CDR1 is SQVTM and CDR2 ANQGSEA. Trimming took 1 base from V and 3 from J, leaving 21 bases between them. The DNA for the CDR3 is TGCAGCGTTGAAGTATATTACCGGAGGGAGGGGTACTATGGCTACACCTTC. Amino acid sequence: CSVEVYYRREGYYGYTF.

The gene calls are TRBV30 and TRBJ2-3; D is uncertain. CDR1 and CDR2 (germline): GTSNPN, SVGIG (reference sequence). With 1 base removed from V and 0 bases from J, the gap between germline ends came to 14 bases. This CDR3 contains 16 residues. CDR3 sequence: CAWSAMRAASTDTQYF. The CDR3 DNA reads TGTGCCTGGAGTGCGATGCGTGCCGCTAGCACAGATACGCAGTATTTT.

The chain employs TRBV6-5 and TRBJ1-2; 7 nucleotides align to TRBD1. This CDR3 has 15 amino acids. J gave up 8 bases and V 10 bases, and 19 bases lay outside the gene matches. The germline V gene encodes CDR1 MNHEY and CDR2 SVGAGI. CDR3 bases: TGTGCCACCGGAGTTCGTCCCGACAGGGTGGGGGGCTACACCTTC. Encoded protein: CATGVRPDRVGGYTF.

The rearrangement uses TRBV6-1 and TRBJ2-2; 10 bases line up with TRBD2. Germline CDR1 is MNHNS and CDR2 is SASEGT. There are 16 residues in the CDR3. V shed 2 bases, J shed 4 bases, and the junction held 4 bases outside the gene matches. As DNA, the CDR3 is TGTGCCAGCAGTGAATGGAGCGGGAGGGTCACCGGGGAGCTGTTTTTT. Translating it yields CASSEWSGRVTGELFF.

The chain has TRBV3-1 (or the pseudogene TRBV3-2) and TRBJ2-5; D might be TRBD1 (6 bases). Trimming cost V 3 bases and J 2 bases, with 10 bases left between them. The germline gives CDR1 LGHDT, CDR2 YNNKEL (reference sequence). The CDR3 length is 14 residues. CDR3 bases: TGTGCCAGCAGCCAGCTGGACAGTCAAGAGACCCAGTACTTC. Protein: CASSQLDSQETQYF.

The J gene is TRBJ2-7, the V gene TRBV19, with 7 bases lining up with TRBD2. The germline V gene has CDR1 LNHDA and CDR2 SQIVND (reference sequence). V lost 8 bases, J lost 7 bases, and 17 bases stayed unmatched. The CDR3 loop spans 15 amino acids. The DNA for the CDR3 is TGTGCCAGTCAGGGAGGGGCCTTGTCATCTCGTGAGCAGTACTTC. This gives the protein CASQGGALSSREQYF.

V is TRBV5-1 and J is TRBJ2-6, with a weak D call TRBD1 (5 bases). The V end lost 4 bases, the J end lost 10 bases, and 15 bases lay between the germline ends. The CDR3 runs 14 residues. In germline, CDR1 is SGHRS, CDR2 YFSETQ. Written as DNA, the CDR3 is TGCGCCAGCAGCATCGAACCCGACAGAAACGTCCTGACTTTC. Translation gives CASSIEPDRNVLTF.

CDR3 nucleotide sequence: TGTGCCAGCAGCAAGACAGTGCTCGAGCAGTACTTC. Its protein product is CASSKTVLEQYF. This chain links TRBV6-2 or TRBV6-3 with TRBJ2-7; tentatively, D is TRBD1 (5 bases). The V end lost 6 bases, the J end lost 6 bases, and 12 bases lay between the germline ends. Germline V lookup: CDR1 MNHEY, CDR2 SVGEGT. This CDR3 has 12 amino acids.

The rearrangement links TRBV30 to TRBJ2-7; D possibly matches TRBD1 or TRBD2 (6 bases each). Germline assignment: CDR1 GTSNPN and CDR2 SVGIG (reference sequence). The CDR3 consists of 13 residues. The V and J ends lost 8 bases and 0 bases respectively, with 14 bases between them. This CDR3 reads CAGGTRGSYEQYF. The CDR3 DNA reads TGTGCCGGGGGGACCAGGGGCTCCTACGAGCAGTACTTC.

The genes are TRBV29-1 and TRBJ1-3; the D gene is possibly TRBD1 (5 bases). V lost 7 bases and J lost 0, with 10 bases in between. There are 13 residues in the CDR3. Per germline, CDR1 SQVTM and CDR2 ANQGSEA. The CDR3 sequence is CSAGGDSGNTIYF. CDR3 bases: TGCAGCGCCGGGGGGGACTCTGGAAACACCATATATTTT.

In this sample, this clone turned up a few times. The chain carries TRBV7-2 and TRBJ2-7; 7 bases are a match to TRBD2. Germline CDR1 reads SGHTA; CDR2 reads FQGNSA. The CDR3 sequence is 15 residues long. After removal of 5 bases from V and 2 bases from J, the junction contained 9 bases not matched to a gene. This chain's CDR3 is CASSPGRVQAYEQYF. The CDR3, as DNA: TGTGCCAGCAGCCCAGGGAGGGTTCAGGCCTACGAGCAGTACTTC.

The chain couples TRBV6-5 to TRBJ1-5, with D possibly matching TRBD1 (5 bases). CDR1 is MNHEY and CDR2 is SVGAGI in the germline V gene. The V end lost 9 bases, the J end lost 7 bases, and 13 bases lay between the germline ends. This CDR3 spans 12 amino acids. The DNA for the CDR3 is TGTGCCAGTTCAGGGTGGAACCAGCCCCAGCATTTT. It is translated as CASSGWNQPQHF.

This chain joins TRBV30 and TRBJ1-4; no definite D call. Germline V CDR1 and CDR2: GTSNPN, SVGIG (reference sequence). This CDR3 is built from 13 residues. V was pared by 1 base and J by 5 bases, with 8 bases between. In nucleotides, the CDR3 is TGTGCCTGGAGTGAAGACTGGAATGAAAAACTGTTTTTT. Encoded protein: CAWSEDWNEKLFF.

The chain has TRBV9 and TRBJ1-2; tentatively, D is TRBD1 (6 bases). Trimming took 0 bases from V and 7 from J, leaving 16 bases between them. This CDR3 contains 15 residues. Germline V CDR1 and CDR2: SGDLS, YYNGEE. CDR3 amino acids: CASSVEGGTKGGYTF. In DNA form, the CDR3 reads TGTGCCAGCAGCGTAGAGGGGGGGACCAAAGGTGGCTACACCTTC.

This clone turned up a few times. The rearrangement links TRBV29-1 to TRBJ1-6; D unclear. The CDR3 extends over 13 amino acids. Germline lookup yields CDR1 SQVTM and CDR2 ANQGSEA. V lost 7 bases to trimming and J lost 7 bases, with 14 bases between them. The DNA of the CDR3 is TGCAGCGCTAACCGACATGGAAATTCACCCCTCCACTTT. It translates to CSANRHGNSPLHF.

This chain uses TRBV2 with TRBJ2-5, with 10 bases fitting TRBD2. The CDR3 runs 14 residues. The junction had 3 bases not matched to a gene; V was cut back by 6 bases and J by 2 bases. CDR1 SNHLY and CDR2 FYNNEI come from the germline V gene. CDR3 loop: CASSLLAGQETQYF. DNA for the CDR3: TGTGCCAGCAGCCTACTAGCGGGACAAGAGACCCAGTACTTC. The full variable domain, in which reference TRBV2 and TRBJ2-5 provide the parts outside the CDR3, is EPEVTQTPSHQVTQMGQEVILRCVPISNHLYFYWYRQILGQKVEFLVSFYNNEISEKSEIFDDQFSVERPDGSNFTLKIRSTKLEDSAMYFCASSLLAGQETQYFGPGTRLLVL.

This rearrangement joins TRBV4-1 to TRBJ2-1; 9 bases are shared with TRBD2. The CDR3 totals 16 residues. Germline loops: CDR1 MGHRA, CDR2 YSYEKL. Unmatched junction bases numbered 6, after V lost 0 bases and J lost 6 bases. This CDR3 reads CASSQDFGLASNEQFF. Here the CDR3 DNA reads TGCGCCAGCAGCCAAGATTTTGGACTAGCGTCCAATGAGCAGTTCTTC.

V and J are TRBV12-5 and TRBJ2-2, with D possibly being TRBD2 (5 bases). The CDR3 runs to 11 residues. Between the trimmed V and J ends, which lost 5 bases and 7 bases, there was a span of 5 bases. Germline assignment: CDR1 LGHNT and CDR2 FRNRAP. CDR3 sequence: CASGAGGELFF. CDR3 DNA: TGTGCTAGTGGTGCGGGCGGGGAGCTGTTTTTT.

The genes are TRBV5-1 and TRBJ1-1, with a tentative D call TRBD1 (6 bases). Trimming stripped 5 bases from V and 0 bases from J, with 11 bases between. This CDR3 spans 14 amino acids. Germline V lookup: CDR1 SGHRS, CDR2 YFSETQ. This CDR3 is CASRYGQMNTEAFF. Written as DNA, the CDR3 is TGCGCCAGCAGATACGGACAGATGAACACTGAAGCTTTCTTT.

This clone was detected once. The chain recombines TRBV6-1 with TRBJ2-3; TRBD1 might be the D (5 bases). This CDR3 is 16 amino acids long. Trimming left V 2 bases short and J 1 base short, with 13 bases between. Germline CDR1 is MNHNS and CDR2 is SASEGT. The CDR3 nucleotides read TGTGCCAGCAGTGAAAGGGGCGCAGGAGGCACAGATACGCAGTATTTT. It yields the protein CASSERGAGGTDTQYF.

This rearrangement joins TRBV12-3 or TRBV12-4 to TRBJ2-2; D not resolved. V gave up 7 bases and J gave up 5 bases, with 11 bases separating them. This CDR3 contains 13 residues. This chain's CDR3 is CASTPAFTGELFF. CDR3 bases: TGTGCCAGCACCCCAGCGTTTACCGGGGAGCTGTTTTTT.

This clone was seen a single time. The chain employs TRBV7-9 and TRBJ2-5, with 11 bases matching TRBD1. V lost 6 bases to trimming and J lost 2 bases; unmatched junction nucleotides: 14. This CDR3 is 18 amino acids long. Per the germline V gene, CDR1 is SEHNR and CDR2 is FQNEAQ (reference sequence). The CDR3 nucleotides read TGTGCCAGCAGTCTTTTTCCCGCCGGGACAGGGGGACAAGAGACCCAGTACTTC. Translated, it gives CASSLFPAGTGGQETQYF.

This chain links TRBV30 with TRBJ2-5; 7 nucleotides line up with TRBD1. Germline V gives CDR1 GTSNPN, CDR2 SVGIG (reference sequence). The J segment lost 5 bases and the V segment lost 5 bases, leaving 8 bases of the junction unmatched. This CDR3 comprises 13 residues. The CDR3 loop reads CAWRLTGRETQYF. The CDR3 DNA reads as TGTGCCTGGCGTTTGACAGGGCGGGAGACCCAGTACTTC. Full variable domain (rest looked up from reference TRBV30 and TRBJ2-5): SQTIHQWPATLVQPVGSPLSLECTVEGTSNPNLYWYRQAAGRGLQLLFYSVGIGQISSEVPQNLSASRPQDRQFILSSKKLLLSDSGFYLCAWRLTGRETQYFGPGTRLLVL.